This TCR beta chain emerged from a study of molecular identifiers for immune sequencing clone quantification. Overall study context: Naive CD8 cell RNA, from about 20,000 or 100,000 cells, was split five ways in replicates, with four sequenced.

Each CDR3 protein gets one entry after TCRdb re-called the PCR reads with MiXCR. The top ten hold under 1.5% of the sample, which has tens of thousands of distinct CDR3 sequences, over 15% seen once. The germline gives CDR1 SGHDT, CDR2 YYEEEE. With 6 bases clipped from V and 2 bases from J, the junction kept 10 bases outside the gene matches. The CDR3 has 15 residues. This clonotype was observed many times. As CD8+CD4-CCR7+CD45RA+ cells, naive CD8 T cells were sorted. The origin of this receptor is a human donor in good health. Some libraries in this study had Jurkat cell RNA spiked in. The chain couples TRBV5-6 to TRBJ1-2, with 7 bases aligning to TRBD1. Sequencing input: naive CD8+ T cells from blood, with Jurkat cell RNA spiked in. Subset meaning: FACS-sorted CD8+CD4-CCR7+CD45RA+ naive T cells. The CDR3 nucleotides are TGTGCCAGCACCATCGCCGGGACAGACAACTATGGCTACACCTTC. Amino acid sequence: CASTIAGTDNYGYTF.